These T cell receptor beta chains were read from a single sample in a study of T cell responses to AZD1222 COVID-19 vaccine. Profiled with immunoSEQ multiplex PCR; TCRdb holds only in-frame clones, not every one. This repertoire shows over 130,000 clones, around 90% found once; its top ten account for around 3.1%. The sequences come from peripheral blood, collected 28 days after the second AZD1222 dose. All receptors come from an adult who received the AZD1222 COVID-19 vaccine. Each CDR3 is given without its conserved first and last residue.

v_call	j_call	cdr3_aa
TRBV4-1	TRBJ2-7	ASSQGMGLAAYEQY
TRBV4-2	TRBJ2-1	ASSQQTSRISYNEQF
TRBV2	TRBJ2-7	ASSEGGWTGPYYEQY
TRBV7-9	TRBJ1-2	ASSLNLAWGAFAGHGYT
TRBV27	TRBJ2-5	ASSENRVETQY
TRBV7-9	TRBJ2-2	AIGRAGQLNTGELF
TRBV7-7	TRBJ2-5	ASSPRQGWSETQY
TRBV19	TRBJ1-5	ASTRYPGQPQH
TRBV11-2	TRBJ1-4	ASSLVVNEKLF
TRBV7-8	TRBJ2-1	ASSLDGTLDEQF
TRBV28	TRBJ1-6	ASSSGSNSPLH
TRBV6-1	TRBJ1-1	ASSVSSRQDLNTEAF